Presented here are 10 T cell receptor beta chains from one specimen sequenced in a study of a mutant IDH1 vaccine in newly diagnosed glioma. TCRdb's table, derived via immunoSEQ multiplex PCR, lists solely in-frame clones and lacks some. The sample carries 92,000 or so clones, roughly 80% recorded once. Indicated time point: baseline, week 1 (first vaccination visit). Treatment: pre-vaccination baseline after standard-of-care therapy. This specimen was PBMCs, taken from a glioma patient treated with radiotherapy, temozolomide or both. The receptors originated from a man aged 35-49 years with glioma. Some clones in this sample may be carry-over from other donors' samples.

This chain links TRBV30 with TRBJ1-1; D is undetermined. In germline, CDR1 is GTSNPN, CDR2 SVGIG (reference sequence). The CDR3 has 15 residues. Trimming stripped 2 bases from V and 4 bases from J, with 17 bases between. The CDR3 region is CAWSPPGPVGTEAFF. The DNA of the CDR3 is TGTGCCTGGAGTCCACCGGGCCCTGTGGGCACTGAAGCTTTCTTT.

CDR3 DNA sequence: TGTGCCAGCAGCCTCCAAGAGACCCAGTACTTC. Its translation: CASSLQETQYF. This sequence joins TRBV7-9 and TRBJ2-5, with D uncertain. Germline V gene lookup returns CDR1 SEHNR and CDR2 FQNEAQ (reference sequence). Trimming pared 5 bases from V and 1 base from J, leaving 2 bases between. The CDR3 consists of 11 residues.

The CDR3 region is CASGSGQGGTDTQYF. CDR3 coding DNA: TGTGCTAGTGGTTCTGGACAGGGTGGCACAGATACGCAGTATTTT. The chain has TRBV12-5 and TRBJ2-3, with 8 bases that match TRBD1. Germline CDR1 LGHNT, CDR2 FRNRAP. The CDR3 has 15 amino acids. Trimming removed 4 bases from V and 1 base from J; junction bases left unmatched: 4.

The rearrangement links TRBV2 to TRBJ2-5; 8 nucleotides align to TRBD2. The CDR3 totals 17 residues. CDR1 SNHLY and CDR2 FYNNEI come from the germline V gene. V was clipped by 8 bases and J by 2 bases; unmatched bases: 16. CDR3 bases: TGTGCCAGCCGACGGGGTGCGGGTAGCGGGGTACAAGAGACCCAGTACTTC. Its translation is CASRRGAGSGVQETQYF.

A note on this clone: Different DNA sequences within this sample yield the same CDR3. This chain connects TRBV6-5 to TRBJ2-1; D could derive from TRBD1 or TRBD2 (5 bases each). The CDR3 has 12 residues. V was clipped by 2 bases and J by 6 bases, with 5 bases between them. The germline V gene has CDR1 MNHEY and CDR2 SVGAGI. In nucleotides, the CDR3 is TGTGCCAGCAGTTACGGGGGCAATGAGCAGTTCTTC. This translates into CASSYGGNEQFF.

The gene calls are TRBV5-1 and TRBJ2-7, with D perhaps given as TRBD1 or TRBD2 (6 bases each). Deletions cut 0 bases from V and 2 bases from J, with 12 bases between. CDR3 length: 15 amino acids. Per germline, CDR1 SGHRS and CDR2 YFSETQ. CDR3 sequence: CASSLVGGHAYEQYF. The CDR3 DNA sequence: TGCGCCAGCAGCTTGGTTGGGGGGCATGCCTACGAGCAGTACTTC.

The CDR3 DNA sequence: TGTGCCAGCAGTTTATTAGGGGGGAGGGATTATAGGTATGGCTACACCTTC. Encoded protein: CASSLLGGRDYRYGYTF. This chain connects TRBV27 to TRBJ1-2; D possibly corresponds to TRBD1 (6 bases). The CDR3 covers 17 residues. Germline CDR1 MNHEY, CDR2 SMNVEV (reference sequence). V shed 1 base and J shed 5 bases, with 20 bases lying between them.

The chain is built from TRBV9 and TRBJ1-2; D is perhaps TRBD1 (5 bases). V was trimmed by 9 bases and J by 8 bases, leaving 14 bases between them. The germline V gene has CDR1 SGDLS and CDR2 YYNGEE. The CDR3 length is 11 residues. The CDR3 reads CATSAGRGYTF. In DNA form, the CDR3 reads TGTGCCACCTCGGCGGGGCGCGGCTACACCTTC. The full variable domain, completed using reference TRBV9 and TRBJ1-2, is DSGVTQTPKHLITATGQRVTLRCSPRSGDLSVYWYQQSLDQGLQFLIQYYNGEERAKGNILERFSAQQFPDLHSELNLSSLELGDSALYFCATSAGRGYTFGSGTRLTVV.

The rearrangement uses TRBV5-1 and TRBJ1-2; 10 bases are a match to TRBD1. Germline CDR1 and CDR2: SGHRS and YFSETQ. CDR3 size: 13 residues. Trimming cost V 3 bases and J 6 bases; bases outside gene matches: 2. This chain's CDR3 is CASSSGTGDGYTF. CDR3 coding DNA: TGCGCCAGCAGCTCCGGGACAGGGGATGGCTACACCTTC.

The rearrangement uses TRBV7-2 and TRBJ2-7, with no clear D. The CDR3 is 12 residues long. Germline CDR1 and CDR2: SGHTA and FQGNSA. The DNA for the CDR3 is TGTGCAGCTGGGTCCTCAGCCGGCGAGCAGTACTTC. It is translated as CAAGSSAGEQYF.